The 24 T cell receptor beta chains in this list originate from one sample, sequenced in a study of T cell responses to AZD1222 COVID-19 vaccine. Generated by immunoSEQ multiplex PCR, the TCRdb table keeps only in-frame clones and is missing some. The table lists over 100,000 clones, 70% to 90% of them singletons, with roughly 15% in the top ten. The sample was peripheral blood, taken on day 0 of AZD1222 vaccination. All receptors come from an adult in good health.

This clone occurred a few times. CDR3 DNA sequence: TGTGCCAGCAGCCGTACGGGGTCTAGCGGGAGTGGCGGGGAGCTGTTTTTT. Protein product: CASSRTGSSGSGGELFF. The chain has TRBV7-3 and TRBJ2-2; 10 nucleotides line up with TRBD2. Germline V gene sequence: CDR1 SGHTA, CDR2 FQGTGA. The CDR3 is made up of 17 amino acids. V shed 5 bases, J shed 7 bases, and the junction held 13 bases outside the gene matches.

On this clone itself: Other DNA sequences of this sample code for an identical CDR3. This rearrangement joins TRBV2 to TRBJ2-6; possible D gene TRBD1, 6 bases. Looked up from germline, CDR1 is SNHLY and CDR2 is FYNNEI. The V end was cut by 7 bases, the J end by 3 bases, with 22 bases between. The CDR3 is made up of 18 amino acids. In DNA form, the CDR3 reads TGTGCCAGCACCCGAGGTTGGGCTGGGGGCGGTGGGGCCAACGTCCTGACTTTC. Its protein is CASTRGWAGGGGANVLTF. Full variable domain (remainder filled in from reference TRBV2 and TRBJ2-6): EPEVTQTPSHQVTQMGQEVILRCVPISNHLYFYWYRQILGQKVEFLVSFYNNEISEKSEIFDDQFSVERPDGSNFTLKIRSTKLEDSAMYFCASTRGWAGGGGANVLTFGAGSRLTVL.

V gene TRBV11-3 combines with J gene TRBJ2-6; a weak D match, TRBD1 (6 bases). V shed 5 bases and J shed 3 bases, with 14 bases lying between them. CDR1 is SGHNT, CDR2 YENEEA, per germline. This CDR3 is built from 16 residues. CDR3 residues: CASSSLSGVGANVLTF. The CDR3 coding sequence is TGTGCCAGCAGCAGCCTGTCAGGGGTTGGGGCCAACGTCCTGACTTTC.

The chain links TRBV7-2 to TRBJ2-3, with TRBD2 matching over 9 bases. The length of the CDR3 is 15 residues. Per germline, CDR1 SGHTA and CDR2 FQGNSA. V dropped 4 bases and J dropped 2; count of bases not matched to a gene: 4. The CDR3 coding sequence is TGTGCCAGCAGCTCCCGGACTAGCGCCACAGATACGCAGTATTTT. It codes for CASSSRTSATDTQYF.

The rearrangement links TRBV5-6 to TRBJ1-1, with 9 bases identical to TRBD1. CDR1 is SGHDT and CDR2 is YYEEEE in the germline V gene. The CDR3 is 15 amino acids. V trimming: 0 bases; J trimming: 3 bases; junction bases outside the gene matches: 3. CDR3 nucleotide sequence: TGTGCCAGCAGCTTGGCGGACAGGGGTGACACTGAAGCTTTCTTT. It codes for CASSLADRGDTEAFF.

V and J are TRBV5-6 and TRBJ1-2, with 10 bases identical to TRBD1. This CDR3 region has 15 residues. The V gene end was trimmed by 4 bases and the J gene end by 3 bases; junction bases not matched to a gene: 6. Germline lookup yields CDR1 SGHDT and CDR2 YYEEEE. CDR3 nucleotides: TGTGCCAGCAGCCGAGGGGACAGGGGTTACTATGGCTACACCTTC. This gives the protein CASSRGDRGYYGYTF.

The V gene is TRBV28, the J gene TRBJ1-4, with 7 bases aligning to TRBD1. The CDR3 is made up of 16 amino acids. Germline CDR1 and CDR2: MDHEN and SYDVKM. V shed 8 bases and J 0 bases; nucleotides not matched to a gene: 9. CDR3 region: CASLRDRDSTNEKLFF. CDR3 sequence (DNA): TGTGCCAGCCTCCGGGACAGAGACTCAACTAATGAAAAACTGTTTTTT.

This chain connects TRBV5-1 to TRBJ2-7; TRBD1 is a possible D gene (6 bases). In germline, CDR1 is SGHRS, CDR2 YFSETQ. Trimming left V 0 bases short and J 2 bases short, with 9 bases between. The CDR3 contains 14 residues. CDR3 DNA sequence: TGCGCCAGCAGCTTGGTTCAGGGGACCTACGAGCAGTACGTC. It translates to CASSLVQGTYEQYV.

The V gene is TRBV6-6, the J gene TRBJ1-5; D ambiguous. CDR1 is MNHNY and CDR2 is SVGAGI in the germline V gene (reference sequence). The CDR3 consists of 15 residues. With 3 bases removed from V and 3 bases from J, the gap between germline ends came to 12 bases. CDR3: CASSYAQTDNQPQHF. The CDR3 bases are TGTGCCAGCAGTTATGCTCAGACCGACAATCAGCCCCAGCATTTT.

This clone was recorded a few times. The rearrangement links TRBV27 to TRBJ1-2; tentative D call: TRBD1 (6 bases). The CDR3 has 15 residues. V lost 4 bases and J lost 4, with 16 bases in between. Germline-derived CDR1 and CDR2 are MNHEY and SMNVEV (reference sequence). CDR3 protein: CASSYSGGQGYGYTF. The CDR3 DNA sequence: TGTGCCAGCAGTTATAGCGGGGGCCAAGGCTATGGCTACACCTTC.

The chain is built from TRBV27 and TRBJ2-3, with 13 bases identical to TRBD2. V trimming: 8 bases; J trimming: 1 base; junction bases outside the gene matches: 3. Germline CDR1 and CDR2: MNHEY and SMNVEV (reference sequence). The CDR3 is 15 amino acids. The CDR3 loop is CASGTSGVGTDTQYF. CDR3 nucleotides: TGTGCCAGCGGGACTAGCGGGGTCGGCACAGATACGCAGTATTTT.

The CDR3 sequence: CASSPWTSTNSPLHF. In DNA form, the CDR3 reads TGTGCCAGCAGTCCCTGGACAAGTACTAATTCACCCCTCCACTTT. The chain has TRBV27 and TRBJ1-6; tentative D call: TRBD1 (5 bases). This CDR3 comprises 15 residues. Germline-derived CDR1 and CDR2 are MNHEY and SMNVEV (reference sequence). V was cut by 5 bases and J by 6 bases, with 14 bases left in between.

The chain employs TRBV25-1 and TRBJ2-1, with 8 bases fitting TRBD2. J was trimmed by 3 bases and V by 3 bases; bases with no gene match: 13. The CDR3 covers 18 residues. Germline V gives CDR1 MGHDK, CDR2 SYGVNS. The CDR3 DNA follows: TGTGCCAGCAGTGAGCCCTTACGGGCGGGAGGCAACTACAATGAGCAGTTCTTC. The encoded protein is CASSEPLRAGGNYNEQFF.

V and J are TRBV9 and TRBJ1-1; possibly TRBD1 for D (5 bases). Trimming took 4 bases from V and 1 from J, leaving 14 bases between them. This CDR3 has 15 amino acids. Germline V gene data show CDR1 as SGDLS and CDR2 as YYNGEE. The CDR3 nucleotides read TGTGCCAGCAGCCCCGTAGGACACCCGAACACTGAAGCTTTCTTT. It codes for CASSPVGHPNTEAFF.

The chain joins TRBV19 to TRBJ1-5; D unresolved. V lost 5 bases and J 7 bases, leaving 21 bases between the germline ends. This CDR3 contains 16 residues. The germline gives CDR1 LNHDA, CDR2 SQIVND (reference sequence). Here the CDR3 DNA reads TGTGCCAGTAGTCTCCGTCGAGGGTCACATAGACAGCCCCAGCATTTT. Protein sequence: CASSLRRGSHRQPQHF.

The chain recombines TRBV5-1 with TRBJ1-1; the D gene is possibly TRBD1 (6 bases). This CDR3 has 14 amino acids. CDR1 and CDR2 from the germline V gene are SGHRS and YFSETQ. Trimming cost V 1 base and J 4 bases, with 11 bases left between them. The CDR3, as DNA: TGCGCCAGCAGCTTGACAGGGAGAACCACTGAAGCTTTCTTT. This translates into CASSLTGRTTEAFF.

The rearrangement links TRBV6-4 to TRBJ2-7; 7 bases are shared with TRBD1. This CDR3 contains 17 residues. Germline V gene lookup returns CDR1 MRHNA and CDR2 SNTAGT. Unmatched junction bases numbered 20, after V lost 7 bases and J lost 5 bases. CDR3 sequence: CASTFRGLGPTTDEQYF. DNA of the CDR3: TGTGCCAGCACCTTTAGGGGGCTGGGACCAACGACCGACGAGCAGTACTTC.

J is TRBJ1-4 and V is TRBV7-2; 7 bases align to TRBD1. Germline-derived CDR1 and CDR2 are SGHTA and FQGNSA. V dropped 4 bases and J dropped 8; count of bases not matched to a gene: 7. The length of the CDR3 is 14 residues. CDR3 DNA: TGTGCCAGCAGCTCGGGACAGCCCTGGGAAAAACTGTTTTTT. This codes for CASSSGQPWEKLFF. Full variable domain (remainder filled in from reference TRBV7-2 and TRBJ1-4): GAGVSQSPSNKVTEKGKDVELRCDPISGHTALYWYRQSLGQGLEFLIYFQGNSAPDKSGLPSDRFSAERTGGSVSTLTIQRTQQEDSAVYLCASSSGQPWEKLFFGSGTQLSVL.

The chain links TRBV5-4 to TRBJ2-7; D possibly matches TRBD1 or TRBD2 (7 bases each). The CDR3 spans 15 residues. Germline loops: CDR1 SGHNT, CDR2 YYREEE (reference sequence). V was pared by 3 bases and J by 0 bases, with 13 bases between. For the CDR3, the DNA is TGTGCCAGCAGCTCAGGGGGGGGGAGCTCCTACGAGCAGTACTTC. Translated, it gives CASSSGGGSSYEQYF.

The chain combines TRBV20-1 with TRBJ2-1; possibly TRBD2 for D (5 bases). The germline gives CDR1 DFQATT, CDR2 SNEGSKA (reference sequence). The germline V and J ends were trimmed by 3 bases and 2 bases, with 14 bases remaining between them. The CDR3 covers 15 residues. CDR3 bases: TGCAGTGCTAGTGACGGACTGGATGCCTACAATGAGCAGTTCTTC. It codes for CSASDGLDAYNEQFF.

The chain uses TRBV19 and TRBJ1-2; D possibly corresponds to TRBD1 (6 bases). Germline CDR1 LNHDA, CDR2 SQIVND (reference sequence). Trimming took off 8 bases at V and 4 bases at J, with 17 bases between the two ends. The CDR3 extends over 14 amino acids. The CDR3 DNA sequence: TGTGCCAGTGCCTCGGGGAGGGGGGCCTATGGCTACACCTTC. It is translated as CASASGRGAYGYTF.

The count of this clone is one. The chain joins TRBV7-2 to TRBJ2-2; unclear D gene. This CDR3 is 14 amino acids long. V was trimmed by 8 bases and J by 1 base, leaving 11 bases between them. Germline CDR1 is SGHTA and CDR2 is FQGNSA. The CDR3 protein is CASRPGLNTGELFF. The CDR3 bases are TGTGCCAGCCGTCCGGGCCTGAACACCGGGGAGCTGTTTTTT.

The CDR3 DNA reads TGTGCCATCAGTGACGGGACACCCTCCTACGAGCAGTACGTC. This gives the protein CAISDGTPSYEQYV. V usage is TRBV10-3 and J usage is TRBJ2-7, with a possible D match to TRBD1 (6 bases). CDR3 length: 14 amino acids. Germline V gives CDR1 ENHRY, CDR2 SYGVKD. V was shortened by 3 bases and J by 0 bases, with 9 bases between the two germline ends.

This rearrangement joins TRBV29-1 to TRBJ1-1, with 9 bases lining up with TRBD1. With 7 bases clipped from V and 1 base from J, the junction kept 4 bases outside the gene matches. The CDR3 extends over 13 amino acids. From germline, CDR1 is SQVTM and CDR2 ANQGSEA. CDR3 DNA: TGCAGCGCCCTGGGACAGGGGAACACTGAAGCTTTCTTT. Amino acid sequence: CSALGQGNTEAFF.